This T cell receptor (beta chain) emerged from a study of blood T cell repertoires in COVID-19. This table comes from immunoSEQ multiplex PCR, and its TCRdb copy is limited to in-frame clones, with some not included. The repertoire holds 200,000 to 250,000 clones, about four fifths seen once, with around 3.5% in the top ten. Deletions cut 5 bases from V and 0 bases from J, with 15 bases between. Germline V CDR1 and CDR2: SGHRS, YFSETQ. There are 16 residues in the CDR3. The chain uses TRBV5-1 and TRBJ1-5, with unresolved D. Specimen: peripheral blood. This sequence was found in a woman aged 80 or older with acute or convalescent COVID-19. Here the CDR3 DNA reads TGCGCCAGCAGTCCCGCCGGCGGTTATAGCAATCAGCCCCAGCATTTT. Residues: CASSPAGGYSNQPQHF.